Shown below are 25 T cell receptor beta chains from a single sample sequenced in a study of CD8 T cells in Susac syndrome. The RNA, about 0.5 to 1 ug, was put through reverse transcription using random hexamers. TCRdb called the immunoSEQ multiplex PCR reads again in MiXCR, with one record for every CDR3 protein. Of 65,000 to 100,000 distinct CDR3 sequences in the sample, approximately 96% were seen once. The sample comprised CD8+ T cells from PBMCs. The receptors shown here come from a human donor with Susac syndrome.

The chain links TRBV20-1 to TRBJ2-5; 7 bases map to TRBD1. CDR3 size: 14 residues. Trimming removed 5 bases from V and 1 base from J; junction bases left unmatched: 7. The germline V gene has CDR1 DFQATT and CDR2 SNEGSKA (reference sequence). Written as DNA, the CDR3 is TGCAGTGCTGCACTCGGGACAGCCCAAGAGACCCAGTACTTC. As protein: CSAALGTAQETQYF.

V usage is TRBV27 and J usage is TRBJ2-1; no reliable D call. CDR1 and CDR2 from the germline V gene are MNHEY and SMNVEV (reference sequence). The CDR3 runs to 11 residues. Trimming stripped 4 bases from V and 8 bases from J, with 6 bases between. DNA for the CDR3: TGTGCCAGCAGTTCAGGAGATGAGCAGTTCTTC. Encoded protein: CASSSGDEQFF.

This chain uses TRBV6-2 or TRBV6-3 with TRBJ2-4, with TRBD2 matching over 7 bases. Germline V lookup: CDR1 MNHEY, CDR2 SVGEGT. Germline trimming cut 0 bases from V and 10 bases from J; bases unmatched to any gene: 3. The CDR3 loop spans 13 amino acids. CDR3 residues: CASSYSSGAIQYF. The CDR3 bases are TGTGCCAGCAGTTACTCGAGCGGGGCTATTCAGTACTTC.

The V gene is TRBV6-5, the J gene TRBJ2-1, with 7 bases lining up with TRBD2. With 7 bases clipped from V and 7 bases from J, the junction kept 13 bases outside the gene matches. This CDR3 comprises 15 residues. Per the germline V gene, CDR1 is MNHEY and CDR2 is SVGAGI. The CDR3 DNA follows: TGTGCCAGCAACACCGGGACCGAGGGAGGGAATGAGCAGTTCTTC. It is translated as CASNTGTEGGNEQFF.

The J gene is TRBJ2-5, the V gene TRBV6-5, with 8 bases identical to TRBD1. V was pared by 5 bases and J by 3 bases, with 2 bases of the junction left unmatched. CDR1 MNHEY and CDR2 SVGAGI come from the germline V gene. The CDR3 contains 13 residues. CDR3 in amino acids: CASSRTGKETQYF. In nucleotides, the CDR3 is TGTGCCAGCAGTCGGACAGGGAAAGAGACCCAGTACTTC.

The V and J genes are TRBV20-1 and TRBJ2-7; no reliable D call. Trimming removed 6 bases from V and 0 bases from J, with 12 bases in between. The germline gives CDR1 DFQATT, CDR2 SNEGSKA (reference sequence). This CDR3 is 13 amino acids long. CDR3 sequence (DNA): TGCAGTGCCAGGAACCTGGGCTCCTACGAGCAGTACTTC. This encodes CSARNLGSYEQYF.

The rearrangement joins TRBV27 to TRBJ2-1; 13 bases fit TRBD2. The CDR3 spans 15 residues. Germline assignment: CDR1 MNHEY and CDR2 SMNVEV (reference sequence). Trimming removed 5 bases from V and 9 bases from J; junction bases left unmatched: 7. This CDR3 reads CASSPGTSGEGEQFF. As DNA, the CDR3 is TGTGCCAGCAGTCCCGGGACTAGCGGGGAAGGTGAGCAGTTCTTC.

The rearrangement joins TRBV9 to TRBJ2-2, with TRBD1 matching over 9 bases. The CDR3 runs to 15 residues. CDR1 is SGDLS and CDR2 is YYNGEE in the germline V gene. V dropped 3 bases and J dropped 7; count of bases not matched to a gene: 7. In DNA, the CDR3 is TGTGCCAGCAGCGCCTACAGGGGGCTCGGCGGGGAGCTGTTTTTT. Translated: CASSAYRGLGGELFF.

V gene TRBV13 combines with J gene TRBJ2-7; 10 bases map to TRBD1. The germline V gene has CDR1 PRHDT and CDR2 FYEKMQ (reference sequence). The CDR3 runs to 18 residues. The trim removed 6 bases at V and 5 bases at J, leaving 19 bases unmatched. The CDR3 bases are TGTGCCAGCAGTCGAGACATCATCAGGGACAGGGGCGACCACGAGCAGTACTTC. Protein sequence: CASSRDIIRDRGDHEQYF.

The genes are TRBV25-1 and TRBJ1-4; D remains unclear. The CDR3 has 14 residues. Germline V CDR1 and CDR2: MGHDK, SYGVNS. The V end was cut by 7 bases, the J end by 8 bases, with 17 bases between. CDR3 protein: CASKTGAIGEKLFF. The CDR3 DNA is TGTGCCAGCAAAACGGGCGCGATAGGAGAAAAACTGTTTTTT.

The chain employs TRBV7-9 and TRBJ1-1, with 7 positions matching TRBD1. V shed 1 base, J shed 5 bases, and the junction held 4 bases outside the gene matches. This CDR3 is built from 14 residues. CDR1 is SEHNR and CDR2 is FQNEAQ in the germline V gene (reference sequence). The CDR3 spells CASSLDRGRTEAFF. CDR3 coding DNA: TGTGCCAGCAGCTTAGATAGGGGGCGGACTGAAGCTTTCTTT.

The genes are TRBV20-1 and TRBJ2-3, with unresolved D. With 5 bases removed from V and 2 bases from J, the gap between germline ends came to 2 bases. The germline CDR1 and CDR2 sequences are DFQATT and SNEGSKA (reference sequence). This CDR3 contains 10 residues. CDR3 sequence reads: CSAVTDTQYF. The CDR3 DNA reads as TGCAGTGCTGTCACAGATACGCAGTATTTT.

This chain connects TRBV10-3 to TRBJ1-2; D uncertain. Germline V gives CDR1 ENHRY, CDR2 SYGVKD. The CDR3 extends over 14 amino acids. V was clipped by 0 bases and J by 5 bases, with 10 bases between them. The CDR3 sequence: CAISESKVLYGYTF. The CDR3 coding sequence is TGTGCCATCAGTGAGTCGAAGGTCCTATATGGCTACACCTTC.

This sequence joins TRBV5-1 and TRBJ1-1, with D unclear. This CDR3 has 15 residues. CDR1 and CDR2 (germline): SGHRS, YFSETQ. The V end lost 2 bases, the J end lost 0 bases, and 11 bases lay between the germline ends. The DNA for the CDR3 is TGCGCCAGCAGCTTCGGTGGATTCATGAACACTGAAGCTTTCTTT. Its protein product is CASSFGGFMNTEAFF.

The gene calls are TRBV7-2 and TRBJ2-1, with D perhaps being TRBD1 or TRBD2 (6 bases each). V was trimmed by 4 bases and J by 7 bases, leaving 17 bases between them. The V gene's germline CDR1 is SGHTA and CDR2 FQGNSA. This CDR3 contains 15 residues. CDR3 DNA sequence: TGTGCCAGCAGCTACGGGCCCGGGGGCTTGAATGAGCAGTTCTTC. This gives the protein CASSYGPGGLNEQFF.

This sequence joins TRBV6-2 or TRBV6-3 and TRBJ2-1; D is possibly TRBD1 or TRBD2 (5 bases each). Germline V gives CDR1 MNHEY, CDR2 SVGEGT. Trimming took 7 bases from V and 0 from J, leaving 19 bases between them. The CDR3 has 17 amino acids. CDR3 region: CASIIGPGPNSYNEQFF. The CDR3 coding sequence is TGTGCCAGCATAATAGGGCCGGGACCCAACTCCTACAATGAGCAGTTCTTC.

The chain employs TRBV27 and TRBJ2-3; D not resolved. CDR1 is MNHEY, CDR2 SMNVEV, per germline (reference sequence). The V end was cut by 7 bases, the J end by 6 bases, with 8 bases between. CDR3 size: 11 residues. The CDR3 DNA is TGTGCCAGCATCGGCCAGGATACGCAGTATTTT. Protein sequence: CASIGQDTQYF.

The chain carries TRBV20-1 and TRBJ1-2; D is undetermined. Germline V lookup: CDR1 DFQATT, CDR2 SNEGSKA (reference sequence). The germline V and J ends were trimmed by 1 base and 5 bases, with 14 bases remaining between them. The length of the CDR3 is 14 residues. CDR3 sequence reads: CSARAEDPWYGYTF. The CDR3 coding sequence is TGCAGTGCTAGAGCAGAGGACCCTTGGTATGGCTACACCTTC.

This rearrangement joins TRBV29-1 to TRBJ2-7; weak D call: TRBD2 (5 bases). The germline CDR1 and CDR2 sequences are SQVTM and ANQGSEA. Trimming removed 3 bases from V and 3 bases from J, with 12 bases in between. The CDR3 consists of 13 residues. CDR3 residues: CSVDSEAGYEQYF. Here the CDR3 DNA reads TGCAGCGTTGATTCGGAGGCTGGCTACGAGCAGTACTTC.

The V and J genes are TRBV27 and TRBJ1-2, with a possible D match to TRBD1 (6 bases). Trimming pared 4 bases from V and 3 bases from J, leaving 15 bases between. Germline V gene data show CDR1 as MNHEY and CDR2 as SMNVEV (reference sequence). This CDR3 spans 15 amino acids. CDR3 nucleotide sequence: TGTGCCAGCAGTTATCGACAGGATCCTTACTATGGCTACACCTTC. It specifies CASSYRQDPYYGYTF.

The chain is built from TRBV5-4 and TRBJ1-1; D call uncertain. V was shortened by 3 bases and J by 1 base, with 7 bases between the two germline ends. This CDR3 is 13 amino acids long. Germline CDR1 and CDR2: SGHNT and YYREEE (reference sequence). CDR3 region: CASSSAANTEAFF. CDR3 sequence (DNA): TGTGCCAGCAGCTCCGCCGCGAACACTGAAGCTTTCTTT. Complete variable domain (other parts from reference TRBV5-4 and TRBJ1-1): ETGVTQSPTHLIKTRGQQVTLRCSSQSGHNTVSWYQQALGQGPQFIFQYYREEENGRGNFPPRFSGLQFPNYSSELNVNALELDDSALYLCASSSAANTEAFFGQGTRLTVV.

The rearrangement uses TRBV29-1 and TRBJ1-1; a possible D gene is TRBD1 (6 bases). The CDR3 extends over 13 amino acids. V dropped 8 bases and J dropped 0 bases, with 13 bases sitting between them. Looked up from germline, CDR1 is SQVTM and CDR2 is ANQGSEA. The chain's CDR3 is CSCSGTMNTEAFF. For the CDR3, the DNA is TGCAGCTGTAGTGGGACAATGAACACTGAAGCTTTCTTT.

The chain recombines TRBV9 with TRBJ1-2; unclear D gene. V was trimmed by 7 bases and J by 6 bases, leaving 13 bases between them. The CDR3 is made up of 12 amino acids. Germline V gene data show CDR1 as SGDLS and CDR2 as YYNGEE. The chain's CDR3 is CASGSNADGYTF. The DNA of the CDR3 is TGTGCCAGCGGAAGTAATGCGGATGGCTACACCTTC.

The CDR3 DNA sequence: TGTGCCAGCATCTTCCCGGACACAAACTCCTACAATGAGCAGTTCTTC. It specifies CASIFPDTNSYNEQFF. The chain is built from TRBV7-9 and TRBJ2-1; a possible D gene is TRBD1 (5 bases). V lost 7 bases and J lost 0, with 16 bases in between. CDR3 size: 16 residues. Germline V gene data show CDR1 as SEHNR and CDR2 as FQNEAQ (reference sequence).

The genes are TRBV29-1 and TRBJ1-2; no firm D call. Germline values: CDR1 SQVTM, CDR2 ANQGSEA. Trimming stripped 6 bases from V and 7 bases from J, with 9 bases between. The CDR3 has 10 residues. DNA for the CDR3: TGCAGCGTCTACGACGGTGGCTACACCTTC. It encodes CSVYDGGYTF.